One and the same sample provided the 6 T cell receptor beta chains below, sequenced in a study of beta chain features in type 1 diabetes. The study, taken as a whole, reports: There was a moderate but significant shortening of TCRB CDR3s in all four CD4+ subsets of Type 1 diabetes patients.

These receptors' antigens are unknown. Sequenced material consisted of expressed TCRB transcripts (all of the isolated RNA was reverse transcribed). Measured with immunoSEQ multiplex PCR; TCRdb has only the in-frame clones, and not every one. In the table there are 630,000 or so clones, over 13% of which are singletons. Specimen: naive CD4+ T cells from blood. Every receptor here comes from a man younger than 35 with type 1 diabetes.

This clone has a handful of counts. This chain links TRBV9 with TRBJ1-2, with a tentative D call TRBD1 (5 bases). The CDR3 has 16 residues. V gave up 6 bases and J gave up 4 bases, with 22 bases separating them. CDR1 SGDLS and CDR2 YYNGEE come from the germline V gene. The CDR3 region has the DNA TGTGCCAGCACCGCTCGTGGGGGACGAAGGTTCTATGGCTACACCTTC. Translated: CASTARGGRRFYGYTF.

The V and J genes are TRBV2 and TRBJ2-1, with 8 bases lining up with TRBD2. J was trimmed by 1 base and V by 8 bases; bases with no gene match: 4. The germline CDR1 and CDR2 sequences are SNHLY and FYNNEI. This CDR3 is built from 14 residues. The CDR3 coding sequence is TGTGCCAGCCCACGCGGGGGGTCCTACAATGAGCAGTTCTTC. This gives the protein CASPRGGSYNEQFF.

The chain uses TRBV28 and TRBJ1-4; TRBD1 agrees at 10 bases. Germline V lookup: CDR1 MDHEN, CDR2 SYDVKM. The CDR3 sequence is 14 residues long. Germline trimming cut 6 bases from V and 7 bases from J; bases unmatched to any gene: 5. CDR3 nucleotide sequence: TGTGCCAGCAGCCTGGGACAGGGGATTGAAAAACTGTTTTTT. Translated: CASSLGQGIEKLFF.

This clone was counted a few times. The CDR3 reads CAWNGLREKLFF. The DNA for the CDR3 is TGTGCCTGGAATGGGTTGAGGGAAAAACTGTTTTTT. This chain uses TRBV30 with TRBJ1-4; D is undetermined. CDR3 length equals 12 residues. The germline CDR1 and CDR2 sequences are GTSNPN and SVGIG (reference sequence). Trimming stripped 4 bases from V and 8 bases from J, with 11 bases between.

This clone was seen a handful of times. The V call is TRBV7-9, the J call TRBJ2-1; TRBD2 matches at 11 bases. Trimming removed 5 bases from V and 1 base from J; junction bases left unmatched: 7. CDR3 size: 17 residues. Looked up from germline, CDR1 is SEHNR and CDR2 is FQNEAQ (reference sequence). In DNA form, the CDR3 reads TGTGCCAGCAGCCCGACTAGCGGGGCGAAATCCTACAATGAGCAGTTCTTC. It specifies CASSPTSGAKSYNEQFF. Full variable domain (missing parts from reference TRBV7-9 and TRBJ2-1): DTGVSQNPRHKITKRGQNVTFRCDPISEHNRLYWYRQTLGQGPEFLTYFQNEAQLEKSRLLSDRFSAERPKGSFSTLEIQRTEQGDSAMYLCASSPTSGAKSYNEQFFGPGTRLTVL.

The rearrangement joins TRBV30 to TRBJ1-5; D possibly corresponds to TRBD1 (6 bases). Trimming removed 2 bases at V and 4 bases at J, with 12 bases between. The CDR3 totals 14 residues. CDR1 is GTSNPN and CDR2 is SVGIG in the germline V gene (reference sequence). The CDR3 is CAWSKLDRNQPQHF. DNA of the CDR3: TGTGCCTGGAGTAAGCTAGACAGGAATCAGCCCCAGCATTTT.